This T cell receptor beta chain was sequenced during a study of regulatory T cells in long-lasting Graves disease. The CDR3 spans 13 residues. The V and J ends lost 8 bases and 0 bases respectively, with 10 bases between them. Germline V gene sequence: CDR1 SGHTA, CDR2 FQGNSA. iRepertoire HTBI primers and Arm-PCR of CDR3 regions built TCR beta libraries. TCRdb reprocessed the multiplex PCR reads with MiXCR, giving one entry per CDR3 protein. The table includes 400,000 to 600,000 distinct CDR3 sequences, about 22% detected once. This clonotype was observed a handful of times. Time point of the sample: persistent/refractory GD, antithyroid drugs over 5 years with positive TRAb. The TCR library used RNA extracted from PBMCs.

The material was peripheral blood mononuclear cells (PBMCs), obtained when the disease was refractory, from a patient treated with antithyroid drugs. The chain carries TRBV7-2 and TRBJ1-1, with D unresolved. The sequence was collected from a female donor with Graves disease. CDR3: CASGKAMNTEAFF. CDR3 DNA sequence: TGTGCCAGCGGAAAAGCCATGAACACTGAAGCTTTCTTT.